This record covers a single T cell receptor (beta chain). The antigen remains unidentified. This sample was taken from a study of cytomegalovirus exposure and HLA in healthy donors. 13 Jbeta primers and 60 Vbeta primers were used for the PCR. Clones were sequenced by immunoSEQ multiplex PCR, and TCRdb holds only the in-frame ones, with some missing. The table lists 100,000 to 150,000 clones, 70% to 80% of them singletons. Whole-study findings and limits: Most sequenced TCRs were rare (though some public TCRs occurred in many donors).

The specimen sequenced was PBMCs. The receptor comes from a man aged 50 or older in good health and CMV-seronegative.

CDR3 coding DNA: TGTGCCAGCAGGCCGGGATCGCCCGGTCAGCCCCAGCATTTT. Protein: CASRPGSPGQPQHF. The gene calls are TRBV2 and TRBJ1-5; D uncertain. This CDR3 contains 14 residues. The germline V and J ends were trimmed by 6 bases and 6 bases, with 15 bases remaining between them. Germline assignment: CDR1 SNHLY and CDR2 FYNNEI. Full variable domain (remainder filled in from reference TRBV2 and TRBJ1-5): EPEVTQTPSHQVTQMGQEVILRCVPISNHLYFYWYRQILGQKVEFLVSFYNNEISEKSEIFDDQFSVERPDGSNFTLKIRSTKLEDSAMYFCASRPGSPGQPQHFGDGTRLSIL.